This TCR beta chain is drawn from a study of blood T cell repertoires in COVID-19. This table comes from immunoSEQ multiplex PCR, and its TCRdb copy is limited to in-frame clones, with some not included. Of 400,000 to 500,000 clones in the sample, about nine tenths were seen once. Germline assignment: CDR1 SGHRS and CDR2 YFSETQ. V lost 1 base and J lost 4, with 9 bases in between. This CDR3 region has 14 residues. Sequencing used peripheral blood. V is TRBV5-1 and J is TRBJ2-1; D perhaps matches TRBD2 (6 bases). This TCR derives from a woman aged 25 to 45 with active or convalescent COVID-19. The chain's CDR3 is CASSLSGGYNEQFF. CDR3 nucleotide sequence: TGCGCCAGCAGCTTGAGTGGAGGGTACAATGAGCAGTTCTTC.